The sequence of this TCR beta chain was determined in a study of T cell changes during pregnancy in multiple sclerosis. This clone is medium-sized. Deletions cut 6 bases from V and 3 bases from J, with 9 bases between. There are 12 residues in the CDR3. Germline lookup yields CDR1 SNHLY and CDR2 FYNNEI. Repertoires were generated with immunoSEQ multiplex PCR, while TCRdb's copy carries only in-frame clones and drops some. The sample gives fewer than 70,000 clones, around 87% of which show up once; roughly 5% is in the top ten. Sequenced input: peripheral blood from another person, used as feeder cells. The chain carries TRBV2 and TRBJ2-7; D is perhaps TRBD1 (6 bases). The source is a human donor whose cells served as feeder cells for cultures in a pregnancy study. CDR3 DNA: TGTGCCAGCAGGGGGACATACTACGAGCAGTACTTC. Translating it yields CASRGTYYEQYF.